Below are 8 T cell receptor beta chains sequenced from a single sample in a study of CD8 T cells in Susac syndrome. Random hexamers were used to reverse transcribe an amount of roughly 0.5 to 1 ug RNA. TCRdb re-analysed the immunoSEQ multiplex PCR reads in MiXCR, keeping a single row per CDR3 protein. The repertoire holds some 260,000 distinct CDR3 sequences, with 85% to 95% as singletons. Sequenced: CD4+ T cells from PBMCs. These receptors all come from a human donor with multiple sclerosis.

J is TRBJ2-5 and V is TRBV29-1; D is tentatively TRBD1 or TRBD2 (5 bases each). V lost 7 bases and J 5 bases, leaving 20 bases between the germline ends. Looked up from germline, CDR1 is SQVTM and CDR2 is ANQGSEA. This CDR3 is built from 14 residues. The CDR3 loop reads CSGTRDPSGETQYF. CDR3 sequence (DNA): TGCAGCGGGACCCGGGACCCCAGTGGGGAGACCCAGTACTTC.

This clonotype was observed once. This sequence joins TRBV1 and TRBJ2-7; TRBD2 was called by the table and not checked on the DNA. TRBV1 is described as a pseudogene. The CDR3 has 19 residues. CDR3 bases: TGCACCAGCAGCCAAGAGGCTCGGGAGGGAGCGGGGGGGCCCTACGAGCAGTACTTC. Translation: CTSSQEAREGAGGPYEQYF.

The CDR3 region is CASSFPRGNEQFF. The CDR3 DNA reads TGTGCCAGCAGTTTTCCCCGGGGGAATGAGCAGTTCTTC. This chain connects TRBV27 to TRBJ2-1, with a tentative D call TRBD2 (6 bases). The V end lost 3 bases, the J end lost 7 bases, and 10 bases lay between the germline ends. The germline gives CDR1 MNHEY, CDR2 SMNVEV (reference sequence). This CDR3 has 13 amino acids.

V and J are TRBV27 and TRBJ2-7, with D perhaps TRBD1 (7 bases). The germline V gene has CDR1 MNHEY and CDR2 SMNVEV (reference sequence). V was cut by 5 bases and J by 6 bases, with 14 bases left in between. The CDR3 is 13 residues long. The CDR3 region has the DNA TGTGCCAGCAGTCCGACAGGGAGGAGCGAGCAGTACGTC. The encoded protein is CASSPTGRSEQYV.

The chain carries TRBV7-9 and TRBJ1-1; D is ambiguous. CDR3 size: 12 residues. V lost 5 bases, J lost 1 base, and 5 bases lay in between. Germline loops: CDR1 SEHNR, CDR2 FQNEAQ (reference sequence). This chain's CDR3 is CASSRANTEAFF. DNA for the CDR3: TGTGCCAGCAGCCGGGCGAACACTGAAGCTTTCTTT.

The chain employs TRBV4-1 and TRBJ2-2; no reliable D call. The CDR3 totals 16 residues. Germline V gives CDR1 MGHRA, CDR2 YSYEKL. V lost 1 base to trimming and J lost 4 bases, with 13 bases between them. Here the CDR3 DNA reads TGCGCCAGCAGCCAAGTTCGGTTCCGGGCCACCGGGGAGCTGTTTTTT. It encodes CASSQVRFRATGELFF.

The rearrangement links TRBV3-1 to TRBJ1-2; perhaps TRBD1 as D (5 bases). V was clipped by 0 bases and J by 0 bases, with 8 bases between them. The CDR3 length is 15 residues. The germline CDR1 and CDR2 sequences are LGHDT and YNNKEL (reference sequence). For the CDR3, the DNA is TGTGCCAGCAGCCAAGAGGGGACCTCTAACTATGGCTACACCTTC. This gives the protein CASSQEGTSNYGYTF.

This rearrangement joins TRBV2 to TRBJ2-5; 9 bases match TRBD1. This CDR3 region has 14 residues. Per the germline V gene, CDR1 is SNHLY and CDR2 is FYNNEI. The V segment lost 5 bases and the J segment 9 bases; nucleotides outside the gene matches: 10. The CDR3 region has the DNA TGTGCCAGCAGTATTGACAGGGGGTTGGCGGCCCAGTACTTC. Translation: CASSIDRGLAAQYF.